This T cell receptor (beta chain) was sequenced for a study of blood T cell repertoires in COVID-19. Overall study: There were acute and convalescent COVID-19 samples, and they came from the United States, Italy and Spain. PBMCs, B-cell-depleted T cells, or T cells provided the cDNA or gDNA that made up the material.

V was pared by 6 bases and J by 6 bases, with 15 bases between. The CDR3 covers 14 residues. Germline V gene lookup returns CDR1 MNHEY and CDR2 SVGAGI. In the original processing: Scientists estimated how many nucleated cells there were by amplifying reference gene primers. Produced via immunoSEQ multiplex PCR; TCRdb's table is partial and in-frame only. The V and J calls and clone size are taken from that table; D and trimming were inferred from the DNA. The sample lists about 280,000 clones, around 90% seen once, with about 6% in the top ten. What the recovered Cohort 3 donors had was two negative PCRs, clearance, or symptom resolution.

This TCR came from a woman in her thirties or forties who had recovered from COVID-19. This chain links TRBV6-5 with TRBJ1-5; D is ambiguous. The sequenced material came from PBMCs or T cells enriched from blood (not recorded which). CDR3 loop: CASSPRESLQPQHF. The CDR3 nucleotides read TGTGCCAGCAGCCCCCGGGAATCCCTTCAGCCCCAGCATTTT.